A selection of T cell receptor beta chains follows, all from one sample in a study of CD8 T cells in Susac syndrome. One entry per CDR3 protein, called by TCRdb with MiXCR from the immunoSEQ multiplex PCR reads. The table has approximately 170,000 distinct CDR3 sequences, roughly 95% seen once. Sequenced sample: CD4+ T cells from PBMCs. The source is a human donor in good health. CDR3s include the opening cysteine and the closing phenylalanine or tryptophan. The D gene is left open where the match is weak. Clone size is stated in some rows and not others, as once, few, many or a class when expanded.

>TRBV10-3|TRBJ1-2|NA|NA
TGTGCCATCAGTGAGAAGAATGGGGCTAACTATGGCTACACCTTC
CAISEKNGANYGYTF
>TRBV10-3|TRBJ2-3|TRBD1|NA
TGTGCCATCAGTGAAGGACAGGGCGGAGATACGCAGTATTTT
CAISEGQGGDTQYF
>TRBV3-1|TRBJ2-3|TRBD2|NA
TGTGCCAGCAGCCAACGGGCTAGCGGGGCGGATACGCAGTATTTT
CASSQRASGADTQYF
>TRBV6-1|TRBJ1-5|NA|NA
TGTGCCAGCAGTGAAGATAGGCCTCTCGACCCCCAGCATTTT
CASSEDRPLDPQHF
>TRBV20-1|TRBJ2-5|NA|NA
TGCAGTGCTAGAGGGCAAGAGACCCAGTACTTC
CSARGQETQYF
>TRBV4-1|TRBJ2-3|NA|NA
TGCGCCAGCAGCCAAGGGGATCCCGGACCCAAAGCAGCGCAGTATTTT
CASSQGDPGPKAAQYF
>TRBV9|TRBJ2-6|NA|NA
TGTGCCAGCAGCCAAGAGGCACATGGTTGGGGTGGGTTGGGGGCCAACGTCCTGACTTTC
CASSQEAHGWGGLGANVLTF
>TRBV7-2|TRBJ2-3|NA|once
TGTGCCAGCAGCTTAGTGTCAGGGCTAGCCAGCACAGATACGCAGTATTTT
CASSLVSGLASTDTQYF
>TRBV25-1|TRBJ2-2|NA|NA
TGTGCCAGCAGTGAATCTGCATACACCGGGGAGCTGTTTTTT
CASSESAYTGELFF
>TRBV5-4|TRBJ1-4|TRBD1|NA
TGTGCCAGCAGCGGACAGGGAGAGGGGGATGAAAAACTGTTTTTT
CASSGQGEGDEKLFF
>TRBV5-4|TRBJ2-1|TRBD2|NA
TGTGCCAGCAGCTTTGGGGGGGGAACTTCCTACAATGAGCAGTTCTTC
CASSFGGGTSYNEQFF
>TRBV6-5|TRBJ2-5|NA|NA
TGTGCCAGCAGTTACCCCGGGACGGCGGCGGGGACCCAGTACTTC
CASSYPGTAAGTQYF
>TRBV5-4|TRBJ2-1|NA|NA
TGTGCCAGCAGCTTGATGATGGGGCCCGGTGAGCAGTTCTTC
CASSLMMGPGEQFF
>TRBV11-2|TRBJ1-4|NA|NA
TGTGCCAGCAGCTTATCTCGCGGAAGACTGTTTTTT
CASSLSRGRLFF
>TRBV20-1|TRBJ2-3|NA|NA
TGCAGTGCTAGAGACCCTGCGGGGCTTTTCACAGATACGCAGTATTTT
CSARDPAGLFTDTQYF
>TRBV25-1|TRBJ2-5|NA|NA
TGTGCCAGCAGTGAAAGTTCAGGTCCGTTGGAGACCCAGTACTTC
CASSESSGPLETQYF
>TRBV6-5|TRBJ1-1|NA|NA
TGTGCCAGCACCAAAGTTAGGGTGTCAACTGAAGCTTTCTTT
CASTKVRVSTEAFF
>TRBV1|TRBJ2-6|NA|once
TGCACCAGCAGTGTTCGGAGTTTGTGCACAAGTCGGGCCAACGTCCTGACTTTC
CTSSVRSLCTSRANVLTF
>TRBV3-1|TRBJ2-5|NA|NA
TGTGCCAGCAGCATGGGACTCGAAGAGACCCAGTACTTC
CASSMGLEETQYF
>TRBV29-1|TRBJ2-3|TRBD2|once
TGCAGCGTTGCGACTAGCGGGAGCACAGATACGCAGTATTTT
CSVATSGSTDTQYF